The 25 T cell receptor beta chains below were found in one sample sequenced in a study of regulatory dendritic cells for organ transplantation. No cognate antigen is known for these TCRs. Sorted subsets were CFSE-labeled and cultured approximately 5 days with allogeneic dendritic cells. Clones were read by immunoSEQ multiplex PCR, and TCRdb kept only the in-frame ones, dropping some. Seen here are around 13,000 clones, about four fifths observed once, and the top ten hold approximately 1.1%. Sequencing used naive CD8+ T cells from blood cultured with regulatory dendritic cells. Subset noted: CD45RA+ naive T cells. The receptors originated from a human donor in good health.

This clone was detected a few times. V is TRBV11-2 and J is TRBJ2-7; D perhaps matches TRBD2 (6 bases). V was clipped by 1 base and J by 7 bases, with 11 bases between them. CDR1 and CDR2 (germline): SGHAT, FQNNGV. The CDR3 length is 13 residues. CDR3 loop: CASSLARGWEQYF. The CDR3 nucleotides are TGTGCCAGCAGCTTAGCCCGGGGGTGGGAGCAGTACTTC.

The chain employs TRBV4-3 and TRBJ2-7, with a weak D call TRBD2 (5 bases). The CDR3 has 14 amino acids. Trimming pared 0 bases from V and 5 bases from J, leaving 11 bases between. In germline, CDR1 is LGHNA, CDR2 YSLEER. In DNA form, the CDR3 reads TGCGCCAGCAGCCAAGATCGGGGTACCCACGAGCAGTACTTC. This translates into CASSQDRGTHEQYF.

The rearrangement joins TRBV7-9 to TRBJ1-3; D not certain. Trimming took off 4 bases at V and 0 bases at J, with 10 bases between the two ends. The CDR3 length is 15 residues. CDR1 is SEHNR, CDR2 FQNEAQ, per germline (reference sequence). The CDR3 sequence is CASSSPGSSGNTIYF. CDR3 nucleotides: TGTGCCAGCAGCTCGCCAGGTAGCTCTGGAAACACCATATATTTT.

In nucleotides, the CDR3 is TGTGCCAGCAGCTTTGGCGGGGATACGCAGTATTTT. It is translated as CASSFGGDTQYF. V usage is TRBV7-2 and J usage is TRBJ2-3; D is perhaps TRBD2 (5 bases). This CDR3 is 12 amino acids long. Trimming took off 3 bases at V and 6 bases at J, with 7 bases between the two ends. Per germline, CDR1 SGHTA and CDR2 FQGNSA.

In its sample, this clone ranks as medium-sized. The rearrangement uses TRBV11-2 and TRBJ2-7; D perhaps matches TRBD2 (6 bases). Trimming took 6 bases from V and 2 from J, leaving 20 bases between them. Germline CDR1 reads SGHAT; CDR2 reads FQNNGV. The CDR3 is 16 amino acids. The CDR3 DNA reads as TGTGCCAGCAGTTTGACCGAGACTAGTGGAACCTACGAGCAGTACTTC. Amino acid sequence: CASSLTETSGTYEQYF.

V gene TRBV7-9 combines with J gene TRBJ1-6; the D gene is possibly TRBD1 (6 bases). Germline V CDR1 and CDR2: SEHNR, FQNEAQ (reference sequence). The CDR3 runs to 16 residues. The V end was cut by 6 bases, the J end by 0 bases, with 12 bases between. The CDR3 nucleotides read TGTGCCAGCAGTTCGGACAGCCGCTCCTATAATTCACCCCTCCACTTT. It is translated as CASSSDSRSYNSPLHF.

As DNA, the CDR3 is TGTGCCAGCAGCTCCCCGGACAGGGAGTGGTACAATGAGCAGTTCTTC. Translating gives CASSSPDREWYNEQFF. The chain carries TRBV7-8 and TRBJ2-1; 8 bases align to TRBD1. The CDR3 length is 16 residues. V gave up 4 bases and J gave up 4 bases; unmatched junction bases: 9. CDR1 is SGHVS, CDR2 FQNEAQ, per germline. The full variable domain, its missing parts supplied by reference TRBV7-8 and TRBJ2-1, is GAGVSQSPRYKVAKRGQDVALRCDPISGHVSLFWYQQALGQGPEFLTYFQNEAQLDKSGLPSDRFFAERPEGSVSTLKIQRTQQEDSAVYLCASSSPDREWYNEQFFGPGTRLTVL.

This chain links TRBV6-6 with TRBJ1-1; 7 bases line up with TRBD1. Germline trimming cut 4 bases from V and 7 bases from J; bases unmatched to any gene: 6. Germline V gene lookup returns CDR1 MNHNY and CDR2 SVGAGI (reference sequence). The length of the CDR3 is 13 residues. The CDR3 DNA follows: TGTGCCAGCAGTTTTACAGGGGATAATGAAGCTTTCTTT. This encodes CASSFTGDNEAFF.

This sequence joins TRBV5-8 and TRBJ1-6, with D perhaps matching TRBD1 (6 bases). CDR3 length: 14 amino acids. The V gene's germline CDR1 is SGHTS and CDR2 YDEGEE. Trimming took 1 base from V and 7 from J, leaving 9 bases between them. CDR3 in DNA: TGTGCCAGCAGCTTGAGCAGGGGAAATTCACCCCTCCACTTT. This sequence encodes CASSLSRGNSPLHF.

This clone was counted a few times. This chain joins TRBV7-9 and TRBJ1-1; D is undetermined. The CDR3 has 12 amino acids. The V and J ends lost 6 bases and 2 bases respectively, with 7 bases between them. CDR1 and CDR2 from the germline V gene are SEHNR and FQNEAQ (reference sequence). The CDR3 loop reads CASRVQNTEAFF. The CDR3 DNA sequence: TGTGCCAGCAGGGTACAAAACACTGAAGCTTTCTTT. The full variable domain, rest sourced from reference TRBV7-9 and TRBJ1-1, is DTGVSQNPRHKITKRGQNVTFRCDPISEHNRLYWYRQTLGQGPEFLTYFQNEAQLEKSRLLSDRFSAERPKGSFSTLEIQRTEQGDSAMYLCASRVQNTEAFFGQGTRLTVV.

This clone was detected only a few times. V is TRBV28 and J is TRBJ1-5, with a weak D call TRBD1 (6 bases). Germline CDR1 MDHEN, CDR2 SYDVKM. The CDR3 sequence is 14 residues long. Trimming cost V 6 bases and J 6 bases, with 15 bases left between them. The DNA of the CDR3 is TGTGCCAGCAGACTACAGGGTCGGAGTCAGCCCCAGCATTTT. Translated: CASRLQGRSQPQHF. Looking up the rest from reference TRBV28 and TRBJ1-5 gives the full variable domain: DVKVTQSSRYLVKRTGEKVFLECVQDMDHENMFWYRQDPGLGLRLIYFSYDVKMKEKGDIPEGYSVSREKKERFSLILESASTNQTSMYLCASRLQGRSQPQHFGDGTRLSIL.

V gene TRBV9 combines with J gene TRBJ2-3; 9 bases fit TRBD2. This CDR3 spans 14 amino acids. In germline, CDR1 is SGDLS, CDR2 YYNGEE. V lost 6 bases, J lost 5 bases, and 7 bases stayed unmatched. The CDR3 DNA sequence: TGTGCCAGCACTGGCGGGGGGGCCCAAGATACGCAGTATTTT. Translation: CASTGGGAQDTQYF. Combining the CDR3 with reference TRBV9 and TRBJ2-3 gives the whole variable domain DSGVTQTPKHLITATGQRVTLRCSPRSGDLSVYWYQQSLDQGLQFLIQYYNGEERAKGNILERFSAQQFPDLHSELNLSSLELGDSALYFCASTGGGAQDTQYFGPGTRLTVL.

DNA of the CDR3: TGCGCCAGCAGCCTGGACAGGGGATACGAGCAGTACTTC. This gives the protein CASSLDRGYEQYF. This chain connects TRBV4-3 to TRBJ2-7; 9 bases line up with TRBD1. Germline loops: CDR1 LGHNA, CDR2 YSLEER. The CDR3 length is 13 residues. V lost 4 bases, J lost 4 bases, and 2 bases stayed unmatched.

V gene TRBV25-1 combines with J gene TRBJ1-2, with unresolved D. The V gene's germline CDR1 is MGHDK and CDR2 SYGVNS. Trimming removed 1 base from V and 7 bases from J, with 13 bases in between. The CDR3 loop spans 14 amino acids. The CDR3 coding sequence is TGTGCCAGCAGTGAATTATTTGAGGACTCTGGCTACACCTTC. This codes for CASSELFEDSGYTF.

This sequence joins TRBV21-1 and TRBJ1-3. TRBV21-1 is designated a pseudogene. The CDR3 is made up of 17 amino acids. CDR3: CASTSPGGELSGNTIYF. In DNA form, the CDR3 reads TGTGCCAGCACCTCCCCTGGGGGGGAACTCTCTGGAAACACCATATATTTT.

J is TRBJ1-2 and V is TRBV29-1; D is uncertain. The V gene lost 1 base and the J gene lost 1 base, with 10 bases spanning the gap. In germline, CDR1 is SQVTM, CDR2 ANQGSEA. This CDR3 has 14 amino acids. The CDR3 DNA is TGCAGCGTTGAAGCCGTCAGACTTAACTATGGCTACACCTTC. Its protein is CSVEAVRLNYGYTF.

The gene calls are TRBV9 and TRBJ2-1, with TRBD1 identical over 11 bases. The CDR3 runs 17 residues. Germline V gene lookup returns CDR1 SGDLS and CDR2 YYNGEE. Trimming at V came to 4 bases and at J to 7 bases, leaving 13 bases not matched to a gene. The CDR3 nucleotides read TGTGCCAGCAGCTTTAGGGTGGGGACAGGGGGTGAAAATGAGCAGTTCTTC. Translating gives CASSFRVGTGGENEQFF.

This clone was recorded a few times. V and J are TRBV13 and TRBJ1-4; possible D gene TRBD1, 5 bases. The CDR3 consists of 18 residues. Germline lookup yields CDR1 PRHDT and CDR2 FYEKMQ (reference sequence). Trimming removed 3 bases at V and 3 bases at J, with 20 bases between. The CDR3: CASSFYKGQGGPNEKLFF. CDR3 nucleotide sequence: TGTGCCAGCAGCTTCTATAAGGGTCAGGGCGGTCCTAATGAAAAACTGTTTTTT.

The chain couples TRBV6-5 to TRBJ2-1, with D possibly TRBD1 on 6 matching bases. CDR1 is MNHEY and CDR2 is SVGAGI in the germline V gene. The CDR3 consists of 16 residues. Trimming took off 0 bases at V and 3 bases at J, with 12 bases between the two ends. The CDR3 bases are TGTGCCAGCAGTTACTCGACAGGATCCGACTACAATGAGCAGTTCTTC. Translation gives CASSYSTGSDYNEQFF.

CDR3 loop: CASSIAHRAVGGYTF. CDR3 DNA sequence: TGTGCCAGTAGTATAGCGCACAGGGCCGTAGGAGGCTACACCTTC. The chain has TRBV19 and TRBJ1-2; D is perhaps TRBD1 (6 bases). CDR3 size: 15 residues. The V gene lost 1 base and the J gene lost 8 bases, with 17 bases spanning the gap. Germline V gene data show CDR1 as LNHDA and CDR2 as SQIVND (reference sequence). Supplemented by reference TRBV19 and TRBJ1-2, the full variable domain reads DGGITQSPKYLFRKEGQNVTLSCEQNLNHDAMYWYRQDPGQGLRLIYYSQIVNDFQKGDIAEGYSVSREKKESFPLTVTSAQKNPTAFYLCASSIAHRAVGGYTFGSGTRLTVV.

The J gene is TRBJ1-5, the V gene TRBV7-8; no clear D. V was cut by 1 base and J by 9 bases, with 10 bases left in between. The germline CDR1 and CDR2 sequences are SGHVS and FQNEAQ. The CDR3 length is 13 residues. The CDR3 loop is CASSLESVPPQHF. CDR3 nucleotides: TGTGCCAGCAGCTTAGAGTCAGTGCCGCCCCAGCATTTT.

J is TRBJ2-1 and V is TRBV7-8; 7 bases are a match to TRBD1. The V and J ends lost 4 bases and 3 bases, in that order; junction bases with no gene match: 3. The germline CDR1 and CDR2 sequences are SGHVS and FQNEAQ. This CDR3 has 14 amino acids. CDR3 DNA: TGTGCCAGCAGCTCGGACAGGCTCTACAATGAGCAGTTCTTC. This gives the protein CASSSDRLYNEQFF.

This rearrangement joins TRBV9 to TRBJ2-2; 10 positions agree with TRBD2. Per the germline V gene, CDR1 is SGDLS and CDR2 is YYNGEE. Trimming cost V 2 bases and J 1 base; bases outside gene matches: 5. CDR3 length: 17 amino acids. In DNA, the CDR3 is TGTGCCAGCAGCGTTTCTAGCGGGGGCCAGAACACCGGGGAGCTGTTTTTT. This codes for CASSVSSGGQNTGELFF.

This clone came up a few times. The J gene is TRBJ2-3, the V gene TRBV12-5; 8 positions agree with TRBD2. Germline lookup yields CDR1 LGHNT and CDR2 FRNRAP. The CDR3 sequence is 15 residues long. After removal of 3 bases from V and 6 bases from J, the junction contained 8 bases not matched to a gene. CDR3: CASGFTGGPADTQYF. CDR3 sequence (DNA): TGTGCTAGTGGTTTTACGGGGGGGCCGGCGGATACGCAGTATTTT.

This rearrangement joins TRBV15 to TRBJ2-5; 11 bases match TRBD1. Germline-derived CDR1 and CDR2 are LNHNV and YYDKDF (reference sequence). Germline trimming cut 0 bases from V and 5 bases from J; bases unmatched to any gene: 5. The length of the CDR3 is 16 residues. The DNA for the CDR3 is TGTGCCACCAGCAGAGAAAGGACAGGGGGCCGGGAGACCCAGTACTTC. Translating gives CATSRERTGGRETQYF.